Described below is a single TCR beta chain sequence and its context. These data belong to a study of blood T cell repertoires in COVID-19. Study details: Samples representing acute and convalescent COVID-19 were sourced from the United States, Italy and Spain.

Assay used: immunoSEQ multiplex PCR; TCRdb lists only in-frame clones, some missing. The repertoire consists of 180,000 or so clones, with around 80% occurring once and the leading ten covering 10% to 15%. Donors were grouped by their self-reported clinical history. The V gene lost 10 bases and the J gene lost 0 bases, with 13 bases spanning the gap. The CDR3 spans 14 residues. Germline V gives CDR1 LNHDA, CDR2 SQIVND (reference sequence). Sequencing input: PBMCs or T cells enriched from blood (not recorded which). This TCR was sampled from a woman between 55 and 75 years old who had recovered from COVID-19. The chain joins TRBV19 to TRBJ1-5; tentative D call: TRBD1 (5 bases). The CDR3 sequence is CAISPRDSNQPQHF. CDR3 DNA: TGTGCCATTTCCCCCAGGGATAGCAATCAGCCCCAGCATTTT.